The sequence of this T cell receptor beta chain was determined in a study of cytomegalovirus exposure and HLA in healthy donors. The PCR made use of 60 Vbeta and 13 Jbeta primers. Clones were read by immunoSEQ multiplex PCR, and TCRdb kept only the in-frame ones, dropping some. The repertoire table contains 150,000 to 200,000 clones. Germline loops: CDR1 SEHNR, CDR2 FQNEAQ (reference sequence). The V end was cut by 1 base, the J end by 2 bases, with 13 bases between. The CDR3 is 16 amino acids. The sequence derives from a man between 25 and 39 years old in good health and CMV-seronegative. Material: PBMCs. This chain joins TRBV7-9 and TRBJ2-3; possibly TRBD1 for D (5 bases). The CDR3 DNA sequence: TGTGCCAGCAGCTTAGGATTTGGCAGGGACACAGATACGCAGTATTTT. This sequence encodes CASSLGFGRDTDTQYF. Complete variable domain (other parts from reference TRBV7-9 and TRBJ2-3): DTGVSQNPRHKITKRGQNVTFRCDPISEHNRLYWYRQTLGQGPEFLTYFQNEAQLEKSRLLSDRFSAERPKGSFSTLEIQRTEQGDSAMYLCASSLGFGRDTDTQYFGPGTRLTVL.